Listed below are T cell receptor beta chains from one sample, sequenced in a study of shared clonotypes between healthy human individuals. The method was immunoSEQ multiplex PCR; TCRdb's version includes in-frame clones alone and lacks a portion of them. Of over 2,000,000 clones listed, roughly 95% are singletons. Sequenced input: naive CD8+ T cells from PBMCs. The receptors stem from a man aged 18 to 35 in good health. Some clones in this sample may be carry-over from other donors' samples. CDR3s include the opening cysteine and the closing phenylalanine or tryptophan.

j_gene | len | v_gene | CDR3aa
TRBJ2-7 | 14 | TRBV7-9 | CASSPRDTIREQYF
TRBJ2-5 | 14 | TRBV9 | CASSVEGGWETQYF
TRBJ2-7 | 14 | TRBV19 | CASSIGNTFYEQYF
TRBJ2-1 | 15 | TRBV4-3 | CASSQLQGAYNEQFF
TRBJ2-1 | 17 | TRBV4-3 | CASSQDQTVGFDNEQFF
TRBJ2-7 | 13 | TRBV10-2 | CASRAGANYEQYF
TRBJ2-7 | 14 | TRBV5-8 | CASSPSPVTYEQYF
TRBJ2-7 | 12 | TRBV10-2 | CASSEWGQEQYF
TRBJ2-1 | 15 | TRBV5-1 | CASSAGLADYNEQFF
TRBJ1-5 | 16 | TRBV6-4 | CASRYRDRGSNQPQHF
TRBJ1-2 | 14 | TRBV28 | CASSFGDRAFGYTF
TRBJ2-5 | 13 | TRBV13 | CASSWGRGETQYF
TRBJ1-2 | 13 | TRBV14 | CASSLSNNYGYTF
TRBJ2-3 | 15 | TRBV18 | CASSPSGRRTDTQYF
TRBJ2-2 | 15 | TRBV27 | CASSWTREATGELFF
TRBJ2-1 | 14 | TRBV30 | CAWSNGMPGNEQFF
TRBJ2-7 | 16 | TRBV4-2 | CASSHLTGLRSYEQYF
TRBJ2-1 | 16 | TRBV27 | CASSPFDPAGGHEQFF
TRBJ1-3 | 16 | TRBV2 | CASSAEGGAPGNTIYF
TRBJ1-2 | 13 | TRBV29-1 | CSVDFQGYRGYTF
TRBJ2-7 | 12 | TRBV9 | CASSVSSGEQYF
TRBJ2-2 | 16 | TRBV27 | CASSKGLAGLTGELFF
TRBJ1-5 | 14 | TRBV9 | CASSVGGGNQPQHF
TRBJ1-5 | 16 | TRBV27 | CASSFLAPLGNQPQHF
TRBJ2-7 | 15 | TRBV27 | CASSLMGSLSYEQYF
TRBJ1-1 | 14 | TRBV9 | CASSVGQKNTEAFF
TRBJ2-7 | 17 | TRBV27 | CASSLYPGSRTGGEQYF
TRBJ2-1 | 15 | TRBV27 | CASSFRGSGWEEQFF
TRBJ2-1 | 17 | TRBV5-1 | CASSLASTGATYNEQFF
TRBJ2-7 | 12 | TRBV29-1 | CSGGTSGYEQYF
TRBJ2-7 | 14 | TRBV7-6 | CASSLSTGTWEQYF
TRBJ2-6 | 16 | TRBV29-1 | CSAGQGNPPGANVLTF
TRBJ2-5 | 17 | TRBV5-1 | CASSLSFQDGYQETQYF
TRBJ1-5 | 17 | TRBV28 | CASSLSRTGSGNQPQHF
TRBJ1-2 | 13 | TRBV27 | CASSLGSPYGYTF
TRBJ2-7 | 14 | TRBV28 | CASSLRQGIDEQYF
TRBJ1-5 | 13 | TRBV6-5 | CASSYRGEQPQHF
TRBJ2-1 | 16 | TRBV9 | CASSVGTSGRADEQFF
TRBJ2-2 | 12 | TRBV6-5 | CASSYRGQELFF
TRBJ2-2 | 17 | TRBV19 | CASHSWTEVMNTGELFF
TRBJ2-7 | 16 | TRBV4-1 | CASSQREGTVTYEQYF
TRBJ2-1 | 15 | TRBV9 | CASSVHRSSYNEQFF
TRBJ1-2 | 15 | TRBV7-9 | CASSFGQDAIYGYTF
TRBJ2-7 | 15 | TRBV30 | CAWSLPLGRGYEQYF
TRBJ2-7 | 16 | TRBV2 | CASEKVTGTRAGEQYF
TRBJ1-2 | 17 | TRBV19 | CASSMVNRQGSNYGYTF
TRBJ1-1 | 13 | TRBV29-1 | CSVHDRENTEAFF
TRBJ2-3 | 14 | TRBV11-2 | CASYFGVGTDTQYF
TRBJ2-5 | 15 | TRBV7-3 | CASSLTPREGETQYF
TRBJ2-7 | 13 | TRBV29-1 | CSVDGGSGYEQYF
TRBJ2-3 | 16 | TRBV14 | CASSPNPWTGWDTQYF
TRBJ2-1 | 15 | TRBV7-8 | CASSLDSSTYNEQFF